The 11 T cell receptor beta chains below come from one sample, sequenced in a study of blood T cell repertoires in COVID-19. Profiling relied on immunoSEQ multiplex PCR, and the TCRdb table lists in-frame clones only, not all of them. In the table there are roughly 250,000 clones, 75% to 95% of which are singletons. Sequencing was done on a sample of PBMCs or T cells enriched from blood (not recorded which). The receptors here all came from a woman between 18 and 30 years old who had recovered from COVID-19.

The chain couples TRBV11-2 to TRBJ2-3; D perhaps matches TRBD1 (8 bases). Germline lookup yields CDR1 SGHAT and CDR2 FQNNGV. This CDR3 region has 15 residues. The V and J ends lost 5 bases and 0 bases respectively, with 12 bases between them. CDR3 in amino acids: CASSHRGGSTDTQYF. For the CDR3, the DNA is TGTGCCAGCAGCCACAGGGGGGGAAGCACAGATACGCAGTATTTT.

V usage is TRBV5-1 and J usage is TRBJ2-3, with D maybe TRBD2 (6 bases). The CDR3 spans 14 residues. In germline, CDR1 is SGHRS, CDR2 YFSETQ. V was cut by 1 base and J by 8 bases, with 14 bases left in between. CDR3 in amino acids: CASSLLGTHTTQYF. CDR3 DNA: TGCGCCAGCAGCTTGCTCGGGACTCACACTACGCAGTATTTT.

The chain couples TRBV20-1 to TRBJ2-1; 12 bases are shared with TRBD2. This CDR3 is built from 15 residues. CDR1 is DFQATT, CDR2 SNEGSKA, per germline (reference sequence). Losses at the gene ends were 5 bases for V and 4 bases for J; bases not matched to a gene: 6. CDR3 protein: CSARGLAGPYNEQFF. CDR3 nucleotide sequence: TGCAGTGCTCGTGGACTAGCGGGACCTTACAATGAGCAGTTCTTC.

The rearrangement links TRBV18 to TRBJ2-3; possible D gene TRBD2, 5 bases. Trimming took off 5 bases at V and 2 bases at J, with 11 bases between the two ends. Germline values: CDR1 KGHSH, CDR2 LQKENI. CDR3 length equals 14 residues. The CDR3 loop is CASSRSGSTDTQYF. Written as DNA, the CDR3 is TGTGCCAGCTCAAGAAGCGGATCCACAGATACGCAGTATTTT.

The chain recombines TRBV2 with TRBJ1-3, with D possibly being TRBD1 (6 bases). CDR3 size: 13 residues. The ends were cut back, 6 bases at V and 3 bases at J, with 9 bases in the middle. Germline CDR1 is SNHLY and CDR2 is FYNNEI. DNA of the CDR3: TGTGCCAGCAGACCGGACAGTGGAAACACCATATATTTT. Its protein is CASRPDSGNTIYF.

The count of this clone is one. This chain connects TRBV28 to TRBJ2-3; 7 bases line up with TRBD1. With 6 bases clipped from V and 1 base from J, the junction kept 7 bases outside the gene matches. From germline, CDR1 is MDHEN and CDR2 SYDVKM. The CDR3 length is 15 residues. CDR3 sequence: CASRPTGYGTDTQYF. The CDR3 nucleotides read TGTGCCAGCAGACCGACAGGGTACGGCACAGATACGCAGTATTTT.

The chain is built from TRBV5-1 and TRBJ1-1; no reliable D call. Germline V gene lookup returns CDR1 SGHRS and CDR2 YFSETQ. The CDR3 is 13 amino acids. Deletions cut 4 bases from V and 1 base from J, with 8 bases between. In DNA form, the CDR3 reads TGCGCCAGCAGCACAACCGAGAACACTGAAGCTTTCTTT. Its protein is CASSTTENTEAFF.

The chain has TRBV5-1 and TRBJ1-1, with TRBD1 matching 7 bases. The germline V gene has CDR1 SGHRS and CDR2 YFSETQ. Trimming took 2 bases from V and 0 from J; bases not matched to a gene: 10. The CDR3 totals 17 residues. CDR3 sequence: CASSFSGSRGMNTEAFF. CDR3 nucleotide sequence: TGCGCCAGCAGCTTCTCGGGGAGCAGGGGGATGAACACTGAAGCTTTCTTT.

V is TRBV3-1 (or the pseudogene TRBV3-2) and J is TRBJ1-3; 10 positions match TRBD1. Per the germline V gene, CDR1 is LGHDT and CDR2 is YNNKEL (reference sequence). V gave up 7 bases and J gave up 3 bases; unmatched junction bases: 15. The CDR3 covers 18 residues. CDR3 region: CASIVDRGRRGFGNTIYF. As DNA, the CDR3 is TGTGCCAGCATCGTAGACAGGGGGCGAAGGGGTTTTGGAAACACCATATATTTT.

This chain joins TRBV7-3 and TRBJ2-7; possibly TRBD2 for D (6 bases). The CDR3 contains 15 residues. Trimming cost V 1 base and J 6 bases, with 16 bases left between them. Germline CDR1 and CDR2: SGHTA and FQGTGA. The CDR3 protein is CASSLRRAGPGEQYF. CDR3 bases: TGTGCCAGCAGCTTAAGGCGGGCGGGACCCGGCGAGCAGTACTTC.

The chain is built from TRBV5-8 and TRBJ1-6; tentative D call: TRBD1 (5 bases). V lost 3 bases to trimming and J lost 10 bases, with 17 bases between them. The CDR3 has 15 amino acids. Germline values: CDR1 SGHTS, CDR2 YDEGEE. CDR3 DNA: TGTGCCAGCAGCTCCTTGTTGGCAGGGAAATCACCCCTCCACTTT. Protein product: CASSSLLAGKSPLHF.